The 7 T cell receptor beta chains listed next were all sequenced from one sample in a study of T cell responses to AZD1222 COVID-19 vaccine. Sequencing used immunoSEQ multiplex PCR; TCRdb keeps in-frame clones, though not all of them. The table shows about 140,000 clones, with around 93% occurring only once. The sample here was peripheral blood, taken on day 0 of AZD1222 vaccination. These TCRs come from an adult in good health.

The CDR3 loop is CASTTLHEQFF. CDR3 sequence (DNA): TGTGCCAGCACCACACTCCATGAGCAGTTCTTC. The chain carries TRBV12-3 or TRBV12-4 and TRBJ2-1; D gene unclear. The germline V and J ends were trimmed by 7 bases and 8 bases, with 9 bases remaining between them. This CDR3 is 11 amino acids long.

The rearrangement joins TRBV7-9 to TRBJ2-1; possibly TRBD2 for D (5 bases). The CDR3 runs to 13 residues. V was pared by 5 bases and J by 9 bases, with 14 bases between. Germline V gives CDR1 SEHNR, CDR2 FQNEAQ (reference sequence). CDR3 DNA sequence: TGTGCCAGCAGCACCCGGCTGAGGGTTGAGCAGTTCTTC. Residues: CASSTRLRVEQFF. Full variable domain (remainder filled in from reference TRBV7-9 and TRBJ2-1): DTGVSQNPRHKITKRGQNVTFRCDPISEHNRLYWYRQTLGQGPEFLTYFQNEAQLEKSRLLSDRFSAERPKGSFSTLEIQRTEQGDSAMYLCASSTRLRVEQFFGPGTRLTVL.

The chain uses TRBV4-1 and TRBJ1-2, with D unclear. Germline V gives CDR1 MGHRA, CDR2 YSYEKL. The CDR3 loop spans 15 amino acids. Trimming cost V 0 bases and J 0 bases, with 8 bases left between them. CDR3 amino acids: CASSQDTNTNYGYTF. The DNA of the CDR3 is TGCGCCAGCAGCCAAGATACAAACACTAACTATGGCTACACCTTC.

This clone has more than one count but fewer than ten. This chain connects TRBV29-1 to TRBJ1-1; no clear D gene. The CDR3 loop spans 10 amino acids. Germline assignment: CDR1 SQVTM and CDR2 ANQGSEA. The V gene lost 4 bases and the J gene lost 5 bases, with 5 bases spanning the gap. The CDR3, as DNA: TGCAGCGTTGTTGGGACTGAAGCTTTCTTT. Translating gives CSVVGTEAFF.

This sequence joins TRBV7-3 and TRBJ2-5; 10 bases agree with TRBD1. CDR3 size: 14 residues. V dropped 6 bases and J dropped 3; count of bases not matched to a gene: 4. Germline CDR1 and CDR2: SGHTA and FQGTGA. In DNA form, the CDR3 reads TGTGCCAGCAGTTTGACAGGGGGCAAAGAGACCCAGTACTTC. This gives the protein CASSLTGGKETQYF.

This clone appeared a single time. J is TRBJ1-5 and V is TRBV2; TRBD1 aligns across 9 bases. The V gene end was trimmed by 11 bases and the J gene end by 4 bases; junction bases not matched to a gene: 6. CDR3 length equals 13 residues. Germline CDR1 and CDR2: SNHLY and FYNNEI. CDR3 region: CAQGTGRNQPQHF. The DNA of the CDR3 is TGTGCCCAAGGGACAGGGAGGAATCAGCCCCAGCATTTT.

This clone appeared a few times. The chain is built from TRBV27 and TRBJ1-5, with D unresolved. Trimming removed 6 bases from V and 2 bases from J, with 11 bases in between. The CDR3 extends over 14 amino acids. Germline V gene data show CDR1 as MNHEY and CDR2 as SMNVEV (reference sequence). CDR3 in amino acids: CASRPAGGNQPQHF. In DNA, the CDR3 is TGTGCCAGCAGGCCTGCCGGTGGCAATCAGCCCCAGCATTTT.